This is a list of T cell receptor beta chains from one sample in a study of blood T cell repertoires in COVID-19. Method: immunoSEQ multiplex PCR; TCRdb's copy keeps in-frame clones and lacks some. Of some 250,000 clones in the sample, approximately 87% are singletons; the top ten hold around 5.9%. The specimen sequenced was peripheral blood. Receptors originate from a man between 60 and 70 years old with acute or convalescent COVID-19. CDR3s leave out the opening cysteine and the closing phenylalanine or tryptophan. The size of a clone is reported for some rows only, either as once, few or many, or as a class for expanded clones.

j_call: TRBJ2-2; clone_size: .; v_call: TRBV9; cdr3_aa: ASSVNGELF
j_call: TRBJ1-1; clone_size: few; v_call: TRBV11-2; cdr3_aa: AVTEGFDTEAF
j_call: TRBJ1-1; clone_size: .; v_call: TRBV4-1; cdr3_aa: ASSRNLRTGGKDTEAF
j_call: TRBJ1-1; clone_size: .; v_call: TRBV4-1; cdr3_aa: ASSIGTENTEAF
j_call: TRBJ2-7; clone_size: .; v_call: TRBV10-3; cdr3_aa: AMGTALEQY
j_call: TRBJ1-1; clone_size: .; v_call: TRBV5-1; cdr3_aa: ASSMSGGTEAF
j_call: TRBJ2-7; clone_size: .; v_call: TRBV28; cdr3_aa: ASSLETSGRYEQY
j_call: TRBJ2-1; clone_size: .; v_call: TRBV11-3; cdr3_aa: ASSLEAGFNEQF
j_call: TRBJ2-5; clone_size: .; v_call: TRBV7-2; cdr3_aa: ASSSGLAGGLGETQY
j_call: TRBJ2-5; clone_size: once; v_call: TRBV19; cdr3_aa: ASSIAVQETQY
j_call: TRBJ2-5; clone_size: .; v_call: TRBV14; cdr3_aa: ASSLRAGTGEETQY
j_call: TRBJ2-5; clone_size: once; v_call: TRBV7-2; cdr3_aa: ASSPQLAEETQY
j_call: TRBJ1-6; clone_size: .; v_call: TRBV11-2; cdr3_aa: ASRGGQVDNSPLH
j_call: TRBJ1-2; clone_size: once; v_call: TRBV6-5; cdr3_aa: ASRQDRGISGYT
j_call: TRBJ2-3; clone_size: .; v_call: TRBV4-3; cdr3_aa: ASTGVQGGTDTQY
j_call: TRBJ1-1; clone_size: .; v_call: TRBV6-5; cdr3_aa: ASAYQANTEAF
j_call: TRBJ2-1; clone_size: .; v_call: TRBV7-8; cdr3_aa: ASSHLRFPYNEQF
j_call: TRBJ1-4; clone_size: .; v_call: TRBV4-2; cdr3_aa: ASSQGTGEDEKLF
j_call: TRBJ2-1; clone_size: .; v_call: TRBV27; cdr3_aa: ASRDQTSGGNEQF
j_call: TRBJ2-1; clone_size: .; v_call: TRBV6-5; cdr3_aa: ASTVRGNEQF
j_call: TRBJ2-1; clone_size: .; v_call: TRBV30; cdr3_aa: AWTDNVGGQF
j_call: TRBJ1-2; clone_size: .; v_call: TRBV30; cdr3_aa: AWGIGTDAGYT
j_call: TRBJ1-5; clone_size: once; v_call: TRBV5-6; cdr3_aa: ASSETGDQPQH
j_call: TRBJ1-4; clone_size: .; v_call: TRBV11-2; cdr3_aa: ASSLQGQGYEKLF
j_call: TRBJ2-2; clone_size: .; v_call: TRBV2; cdr3_aa: ASSAIAGAYTGELF
j_call: TRBJ2-1; clone_size: .; v_call: TRBV19; cdr3_aa: ASSIGSSYNEQF
j_call: TRBJ2-1; clone_size: .; v_call: TRBV6-6; cdr3_aa: ASRAVNNEQF
j_call: TRBJ1-1; clone_size: .; v_call: TRBV3-1/TRBV3-2; cdr3_aa: ASSRRPGTEAF
j_call: TRBJ2-1; clone_size: .; v_call: TRBV5-4; cdr3_aa: ASSSPYRGQNNEQF
j_call: TRBJ1-6; clone_size: .; v_call: TRBV9; cdr3_aa: ASSATGVDSPLH
j_call: TRBJ2-1; clone_size: .; v_call: TRBV7-8; cdr3_aa: ASSLTAGTYNEQF
j_call: TRBJ1-5; clone_size: .; v_call: TRBV6-2/TRBV6-3; cdr3_aa: ASSQTGTGQPQH
j_call: TRBJ2-7; clone_size: .; v_call: TRBV11-2; cdr3_aa: ASSPPGLVSYEQY
j_call: TRBJ2-6; clone_size: .; v_call: TRBV5-1; cdr3_aa: ASSKDGLGANVLT
j_call: TRBJ2-2; clone_size: .; v_call: TRBV7-3; cdr3_aa: ASTPQGKNTGELF
j_call: TRBJ1-2; clone_size: .; v_call: TRBV6-5; cdr3_aa: ASKGVLTNYGYT
j_call: TRBJ2-7; clone_size: once; v_call: TRBV6-5; cdr3_aa: ASSYRQGGEQY
j_call: TRBJ1-5; clone_size: .; v_call: TRBV28; cdr3_aa: ASTSPGQGAGQPQH
j_call: TRBJ1-1; clone_size: .; v_call: TRBV18; cdr3_aa: ASSGQANTEAF
j_call: TRBJ2-6; clone_size: .; v_call: TRBV28; cdr3_aa: AIGRGNGANVLT